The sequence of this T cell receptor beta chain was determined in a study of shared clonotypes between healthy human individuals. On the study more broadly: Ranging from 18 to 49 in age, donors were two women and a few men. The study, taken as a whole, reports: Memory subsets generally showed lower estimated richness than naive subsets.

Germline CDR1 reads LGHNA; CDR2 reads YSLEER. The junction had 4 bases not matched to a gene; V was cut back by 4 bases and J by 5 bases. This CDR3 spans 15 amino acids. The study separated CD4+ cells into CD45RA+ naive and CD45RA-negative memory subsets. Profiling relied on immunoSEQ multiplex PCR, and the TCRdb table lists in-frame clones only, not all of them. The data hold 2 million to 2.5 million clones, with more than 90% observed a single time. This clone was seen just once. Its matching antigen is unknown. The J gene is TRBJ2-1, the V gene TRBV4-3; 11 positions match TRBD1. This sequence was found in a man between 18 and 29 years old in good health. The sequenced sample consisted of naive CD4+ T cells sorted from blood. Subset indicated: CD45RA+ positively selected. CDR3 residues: CASSPGQGGNNEQFF. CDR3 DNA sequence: TGCGCCAGCAGCCCGGGACAGGGGGGAAACAATGAGCAGTTCTTC.